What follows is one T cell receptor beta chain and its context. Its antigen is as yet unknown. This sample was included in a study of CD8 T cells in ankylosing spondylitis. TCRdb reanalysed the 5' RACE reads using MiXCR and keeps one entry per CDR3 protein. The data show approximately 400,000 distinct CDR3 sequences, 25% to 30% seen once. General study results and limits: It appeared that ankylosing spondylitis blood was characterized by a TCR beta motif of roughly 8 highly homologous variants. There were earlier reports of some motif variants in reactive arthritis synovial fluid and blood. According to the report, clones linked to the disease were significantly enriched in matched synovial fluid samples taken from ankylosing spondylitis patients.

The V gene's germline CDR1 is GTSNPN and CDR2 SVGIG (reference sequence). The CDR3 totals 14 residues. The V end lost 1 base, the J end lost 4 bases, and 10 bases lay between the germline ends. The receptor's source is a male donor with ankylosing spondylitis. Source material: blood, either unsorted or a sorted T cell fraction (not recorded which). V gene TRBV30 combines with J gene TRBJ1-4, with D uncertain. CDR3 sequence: CAWSGNSFNEKLFF. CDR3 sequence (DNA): TGTGCCTGGAGTGGTAACAGCTTTAATGAAAAACTGTTTTTT.